This T cell receptor beta chain was captured in a study of T cells in Graves' hyperthyroidism and ophthalmopathy. This clonotype was picked up many times. The CDR3 has 14 amino acids. Germline-derived CDR1 and CDR2 are WNHNN and SYGVQD (reference sequence). The V end lost 2 bases, the J end lost 3 bases, and 10 bases lay between the germline ends. It was RNA transcripts that yielded the amplified TCR beta CDR3 regions. First-round RT-PCR with HTBI primers amplified the TCR CDR3 region. Via MiXCR, TCRdb re-called the multiplex PCR reads, giving one row per CDR3 protein. The sample includes about 480,000 distinct CDR3 sequences, 14% of them seen just once.

This receptor was taken from a young woman with Graves' hyperthyroidism. Sequencing used blood. The chain recombines TRBV10-1 with TRBJ2-5; D is ambiguous. CDR3 sequence (DNA): TGCGCCAGCAGTGAGAGGGCGGCGGAAGAGACCCAGTACTTC. Its translation: CASSERAAEETQYF.